This entry is about one T cell receptor beta chain. There is no known antigen for this receptor. Base qualities are missing; no much larger clone stands one base away. The sample's time point, from its label and the paper: more than ten months of natalizumab therapy. The treatment or condition label on this specimen signifies: on natalizumab therapy at sampling. The controls were a few MS patients treated with natalizumab who did not develop PML and who were sampled longitudinally. Every listed patient had earlier received interferon beta, and every PML patient was female. Blood samples for T1 were taken at 6 months of natalizumab therapy, and blood samples for T2 were taken at 12 months of natalizumab therapy. Ficoll-Hypaque density gradient centrifugation was used to isolate peripheral blood mononuclear cells. The immunoSEQ two-step multiplex PCR at survey-level depth was used to amplify TRB CDR3 regions from genomic DNA. To estimate template counts and remove amplification bias, each PCR was spiked with synthetic inline TR CDR3 controls covering all V-J pairings. Reads were processed so that amplification and sequencing bias were reduced, and quantification was performed against synthetic TR CDR3 analogs. The original methods were these. In ImmunoSEQ Analyzer, raw data were processed so that out-of-frame sequences and CDR3s with stop codons were removed, with gene names following IMGT nomenclature. Repertoire diversity was summarized as normalized Shannon entropy, defined as 1 minus Pielou's evenness. Two TRB sequences were counted as identical only if the two sequences had the same V gene, J gene and CDR3. Public PML clonotypes were CDR3s shared by two or more PML-onset samples but absent earlier, in controls, and in public databases. CDR3 amino acid composition by position was analyzed with Skylign using the observed count method. Entries here come from immuneACCESS through TCRdb and include only in-frame sequences with V and J called. Some clones fail to appear in such tables; in the studies checked, an unresolved V gene covers under half of the shortfall, and the cause of the remainder is unknown. D and trimming were read from the DNA, whereas the V and J calls and clone size are those reported in that table. The sample table shows about 30,000 clones, and 90% are seen once. About 1.3% of the sample lies in the top ten.

This specimen comes from a study of multiple sclerosis patients with progressive multifocal leukoencephalopathy (dated by TCRdb to between 2018 and 2021). Background on the whole study: Peripheral T and B cells were examined in MS patients who went on to develop PML (4 under natalizumab, 1 after alemtuzumab) as well as in treated patients who did not. The goal was to find JC virus-specific or public T-cell expansions that arose at the time of PML onset. Longitudinal follow-up was performed in two natalizumab-treated patients who later developed PML, from before therapy through 6 and 12 months to PML onset.

The investigation overall reported the following: Because of the small, descriptive cohort, whether findings reflect JC virus infection or general immunocompromise remained unclear. TRB clones with frequency above 0.5% were observed only in PML patients, but the clones expanded at PML onset were found to be already present before and during natalizumab therapy. No common TRBV or TRBJ gene usage or preferential TRBV-TRBJ pairings were detected when PML developed. Most PML patients had lower normalized Shannon entropy, suggesting less diverse TRB repertoires, while values in the natalizumab-treated controls sat near 1. Only peripheral blood was analyzed, although cerebrospinal fluid or brain lymphocytes might be more informative for natalizumab-associated PML.

The V and J ends are trimmed by 2 bases and 3 bases, leaving 11 bases between them. CDR1 and CDR2 are read off the germline V gene as MGHDK and SYGVNS. The CDR3 runs 15 residues from the cysteine to the phenylalanine. Of the read, only the CDR3 DNA is kept; its 45 bases are in frame from base 1. The receptor chain draws on TRBV25-1 and TRBJ1-5; TRBD1 is a possible D gene, resting on 6 matching bases. This receptor was identified in a human donor with multiple sclerosis. This specimen consisted of PBMCs, obtained from a patient treated with natalizumab. The DNA is TGTGCCAGCAGTGAAGCGGACAGAGACAATCAGCCCCAGCATTTT. Its translation is CASSEADRDNQPQHF.